This entry describes one T cell receptor (beta chain). The data originate from a study of cytomegalovirus exposure and HLA in healthy donors. 13 Jbeta primers and 60 Vbeta primers were used for the PCR. TCRdb's table, derived via immunoSEQ multiplex PCR, lists solely in-frame clones and lacks some. This table has approximately 110,000 clones, less than 70% appearing once. The germline V gene encodes CDR1 SEHNR and CDR2 FQNEAQ (reference sequence). The CDR3 is made up of 15 amino acids. Trimming removed 7 bases from V and 7 bases from J; junction bases left unmatched: 15. The TCR originated in a woman aged 70-85 years in good health and CMV-seropositive. The specimen was PBMCs. The chain is built from TRBV7-9 and TRBJ2-7; 8 bases are a match to TRBD1. The CDR3 DNA sequence: TGTGCCAGCACCCCGAGGGGACAGGTGGGGTCGGAGCAGTACTTC. Amino acids: CASTPRGQVGSEQYF.